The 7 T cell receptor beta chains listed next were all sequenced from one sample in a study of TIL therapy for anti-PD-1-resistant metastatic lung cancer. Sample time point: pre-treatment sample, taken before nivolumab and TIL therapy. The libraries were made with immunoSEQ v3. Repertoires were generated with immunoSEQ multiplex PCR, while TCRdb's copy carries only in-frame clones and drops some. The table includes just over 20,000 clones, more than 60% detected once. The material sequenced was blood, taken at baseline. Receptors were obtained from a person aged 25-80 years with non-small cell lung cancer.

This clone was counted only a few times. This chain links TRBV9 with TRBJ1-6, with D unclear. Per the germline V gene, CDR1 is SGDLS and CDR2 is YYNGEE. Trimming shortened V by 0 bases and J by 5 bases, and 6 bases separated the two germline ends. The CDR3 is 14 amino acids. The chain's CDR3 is CASSVEQNNSPLHF. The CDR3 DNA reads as TGTGCCAGCAGCGTAGAACAGAATAATTCACCCCTCCACTTT.

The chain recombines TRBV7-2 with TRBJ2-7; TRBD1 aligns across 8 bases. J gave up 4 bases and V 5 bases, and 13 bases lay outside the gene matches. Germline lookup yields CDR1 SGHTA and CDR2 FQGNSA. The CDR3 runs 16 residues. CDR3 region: CASSRRGQGAIYEQYF. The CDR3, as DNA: TGTGCCAGCAGCCGCCGGGGGCAGGGGGCGATTTACGAGCAGTACTTC.

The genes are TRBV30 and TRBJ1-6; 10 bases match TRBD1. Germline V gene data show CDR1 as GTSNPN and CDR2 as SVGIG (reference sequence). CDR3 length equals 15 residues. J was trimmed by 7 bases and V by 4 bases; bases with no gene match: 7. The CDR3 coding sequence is TGTGCCTGGATCGACAGGGGGCTTTGGAATTCACCCCTCCACTTT. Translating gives CAWIDRGLWNSPLHF. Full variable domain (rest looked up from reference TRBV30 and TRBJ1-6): SQTIHQWPATLVQPVGSPLSLECTVEGTSNPNLYWYRQAAGRGLQLLFYSVGIGQISSEVPQNLSASRPQDRQFILSSKKLLLSDSGFYLCAWIDRGLWNSPLHFGNGTRLTVT.

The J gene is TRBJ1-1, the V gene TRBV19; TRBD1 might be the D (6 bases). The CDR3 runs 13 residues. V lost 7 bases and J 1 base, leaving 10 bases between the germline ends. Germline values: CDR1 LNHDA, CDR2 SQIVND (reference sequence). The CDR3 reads CASTMGQNTEAFF. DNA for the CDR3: TGTGCCAGTACCATGGGACAGAACACTGAAGCTTTCTTT.

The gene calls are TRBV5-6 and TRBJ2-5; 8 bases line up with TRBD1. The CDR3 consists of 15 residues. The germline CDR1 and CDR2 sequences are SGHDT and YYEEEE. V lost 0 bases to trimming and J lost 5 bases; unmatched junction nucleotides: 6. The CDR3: CASSLGGRGPETQYF. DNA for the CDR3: TGTGCCAGCAGCTTGGGCGGCAGGGGGCCGGAGACCCAGTACTTC.

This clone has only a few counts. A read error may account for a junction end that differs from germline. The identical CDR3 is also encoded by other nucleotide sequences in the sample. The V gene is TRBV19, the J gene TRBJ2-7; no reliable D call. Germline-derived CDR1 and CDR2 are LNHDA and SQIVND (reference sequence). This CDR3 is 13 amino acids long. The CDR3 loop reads CASSIDSHYEQYF. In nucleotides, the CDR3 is TGTGCCAGTAGCATAGATTCCCACTACGAGCAGTACTTC.

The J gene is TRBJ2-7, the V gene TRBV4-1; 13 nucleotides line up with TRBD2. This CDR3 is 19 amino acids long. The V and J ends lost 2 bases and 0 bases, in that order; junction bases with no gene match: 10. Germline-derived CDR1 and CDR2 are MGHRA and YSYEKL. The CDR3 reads CASSQPRLAGGRLSYEQYF. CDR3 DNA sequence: TGCGCCAGCAGCCAACCCCGACTAGCGGGAGGTCGGCTCTCCTACGAGCAGTACTTC.